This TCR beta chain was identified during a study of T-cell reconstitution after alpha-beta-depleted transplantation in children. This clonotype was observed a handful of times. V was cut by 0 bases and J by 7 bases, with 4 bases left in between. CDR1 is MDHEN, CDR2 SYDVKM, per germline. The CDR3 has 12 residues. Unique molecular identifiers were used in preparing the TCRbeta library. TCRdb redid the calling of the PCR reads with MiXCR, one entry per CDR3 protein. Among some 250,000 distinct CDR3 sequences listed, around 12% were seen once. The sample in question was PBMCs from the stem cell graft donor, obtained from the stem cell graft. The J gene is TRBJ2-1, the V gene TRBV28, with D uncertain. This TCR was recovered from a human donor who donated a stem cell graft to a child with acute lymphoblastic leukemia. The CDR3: CASSLWSNEQFF. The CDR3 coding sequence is TGTGCCAGCAGTTTATGGTCGAATGAGCAGTTCTTC.